The 11 T cell receptor beta chains given below trace back to one sample, sequenced in a study of early T cells in non-severe SARS-CoV-2 infection. TCRdb reprocessed the 5' RACE reads with MiXCR, giving one entry per CDR3 protein. The repertoire holds 63,000 or so distinct CDR3 sequences, with 10% to 12% as singletons. The specimen was whole blood, collected at baseline. The receptor set was obtained from an adult who was a healthcare worker with PCR-confirmed SARS-CoV-2 infection or an uninfected control (not recorded which).

The V gene is TRBV6-2 or TRBV6-3, the J gene TRBJ1-1, with 7 bases aligning to TRBD1. J gave up 1 base and V 6 bases, and 14 bases lay outside the gene matches. The V gene's germline CDR1 is MNHEY and CDR2 SVGEGT. This CDR3 comprises 17 residues. In DNA, the CDR3 is TGTGCCAGCAGCTACACGCGGGACAGAGGTTCGAACACTGAAGCTTTCTTT. Protein: CASSYTRDRGSNTEAFF.

The chain uses TRBV28 and TRBJ1-2; D is possibly TRBD1 (6 bases). V was cut by 2 bases and J by 2 bases, with 9 bases left in between. This CDR3 region has 14 residues. Germline V lookup: CDR1 MDHEN, CDR2 SYDVKM. CDR3 region: CASSLADRNYGYTF. The CDR3 DNA reads TGTGCCAGCAGTTTAGCGGACAGAAACTATGGCTACACCTTC.

The J gene is TRBJ1-6, the V gene TRBV20-1, with a tentative D call TRBD1 (6 bases). Trimming took 0 bases from V and 9 from J, leaving 18 bases between them. CDR1 and CDR2 (germline): DFQATT, SNEGSKA (reference sequence). This CDR3 spans 16 amino acids. In DNA, the CDR3 is TGCAGTGCTAGAGATCGAGGTGGGGGCGCCGGTTCACCCCTCCACTTT. Translated: CSARDRGGGAGSPLHF.

This clonotype was counted ten times or more. The J gene is TRBJ2-5, the V gene TRBV27; unclear D gene. Trimming took 0 bases from V and 4 from J, leaving 9 bases between them. The V gene's germline CDR1 is MNHEY and CDR2 SMNVEV (reference sequence). The CDR3 has 14 residues. CDR3 in amino acids: CASSLSRTAETQYF. The CDR3 coding sequence is TGTGCCAGCAGTTTATCACGGACCGCAGAGACCCAGTACTTC.

J is TRBJ2-5 and V is TRBV7-9; 10 bases agree with TRBD2. Germline lookup yields CDR1 SEHNR and CDR2 FQNEAQ (reference sequence). The CDR3 runs 16 residues. Trimming took 8 bases from V and 0 from J; bases not matched to a gene: 9. The CDR3 coding sequence is TGTGCCAGCGCTCTCGGACTAGCGGATTACCAAGAGACCCAGTACTTC. The encoded protein is CASALGLADYQETQYF.

In its sample, this clonotype was seen many times. V usage is TRBV19 and J usage is TRBJ1-2; weak D call: TRBD1 (5 bases). V was pared by 6 bases and J by 4 bases, with 9 bases between. Looked up from germline, CDR1 is LNHDA and CDR2 is SQIVND (reference sequence). The length of the CDR3 is 12 residues. The CDR3 loop reads CASRVGTYGYTF. The CDR3 DNA follows: TGTGCCAGTAGGGTCGGGACCTATGGCTACACCTTC. Complete variable domain (other parts from reference TRBV19 and TRBJ1-2): DGGITQSPKYLFRKEGQNVTLSCEQNLNHDAMYWYRQDPGQGLRLIYYSQIVNDFQKGDIAEGYSVSREKKESFPLTVTSAQKNPTAFYLCASRVGTYGYTFGSGTRLTVV.

This clonotype was detected ten times or more. V usage is TRBV11-2 and J usage is TRBJ2-5; 7 bases line up with TRBD1. Germline V lookup: CDR1 SGHAT, CDR2 FQNNGV. There are 14 residues in the CDR3. The ends lost 3 bases at V and 4 bases at J; junction bases unmatched: 5. The CDR3 nucleotides are TGTGCCAGCAGCTTCTCAGGGGGAAGAGAGACCCAGTACTTC. Protein sequence: CASSFSGGRETQYF.

Many counts were recorded for this clonotype. The J gene is TRBJ2-1, the V gene TRBV12-3 or TRBV12-4; D may be TRBD1 (5 bases). The CDR3 is 12 amino acids. Trimming pared 5 bases from V and 8 bases from J, leaving 10 bases between. CDR3: CASSTQGYEQFF. CDR3 sequence (DNA): TGTGCCAGCAGTACGCAGGGCTATGAGCAGTTCTTC.

The genes are TRBV4-2 and TRBJ2-7; D perhaps matches TRBD2 (5 bases). The CDR3 contains 14 residues. V lost 1 base and J 2 bases, leaving 9 bases between the germline ends. Per germline, CDR1 LGHNA and CDR2 YNFKEQ. The CDR3 bases are TGTGCCAGCAGCCAAGGTGTTAGCGCCTACGAGCAGTACTTC. Translation: CASSQGVSAYEQYF.

The chain joins TRBV5-1 to TRBJ1-3; D is undetermined. Germline CDR1 is SGHRS and CDR2 is YFSETQ. Trimming took 1 base from V and 0 from J, leaving 8 bases between them. The CDR3 has 15 residues. The CDR3 sequence is CASSLTPNSGNTIYF. The CDR3 bases are TGCGCCAGCAGCTTGACACCCAACTCTGGAAACACCATATATTTT.

This clonotype was detected only a few times. The V gene is TRBV28, the J gene TRBJ2-5; the D gene could be TRBD1 or TRBD2 (6 bases each). The V gene lost 3 bases and the J gene lost 4 bases, with 15 bases spanning the gap. This CDR3 region has 15 residues. Germline V gene sequence: CDR1 MDHEN, CDR2 SYDVKM. The CDR3 DNA reads TGTGCCAGCAGTTTTTTGGGGGGCCTTCGAGAGACCCAGTACTTC. Translating it yields CASSFLGGLRETQYF.